These 15 T cell receptor beta chains came from one sample sequenced in a study of shared clonotypes between healthy human individuals. Measured with immunoSEQ multiplex PCR; TCRdb has only the in-frame clones, and not every one. The sample has around 560,000 clones, approximately 95% seen once. CD45RO-negative, CCR7-positively selected cells formed the naive CD8 fraction, excluding terminally differentiated effector memory CD45RA+ cells. Source material: naive CD8+ T cells sorted from blood. The receptor set was obtained from a woman aged 25-40 years in good health.

The V gene is TRBV4-1, the J gene TRBJ1-5, with 8 positions matching TRBD1. After removal of 4 bases from V and 5 bases from J, the junction contained 7 bases not matched to a gene. Per the germline V gene, CDR1 is MGHRA and CDR2 is YSYEKL. The CDR3 sequence is 15 residues long. CDR3 amino acids: CASSPTGQGYQPQHF. Here the CDR3 DNA reads TGCGCCAGCAGCCCTACCGGACAGGGATATCAGCCCCAGCATTTT.

V and J are TRBV28 and TRBJ2-7; D is ambiguous. The ends were cut back, 3 bases at V and 5 bases at J, with 5 bases in the middle. Germline V lookup: CDR1 MDHEN, CDR2 SYDVKM. This CDR3 spans 11 amino acids. CDR3 bases: TGTGCCAGCAGTTTGGCCGACGAGCAGTACTTC. Translated, it gives CASSLADEQYF.

The CDR3 nucleotides are TGTGCCAGTAGTAATGGCTACACGACCGGGGAGCTGTTTTTT. Translation: CASSNGYTTGELFF. This chain links TRBV19 with TRBJ2-2; D unresolved. This CDR3 comprises 14 residues. Trimming removed 4 bases at V and 5 bases at J, with 11 bases between. Germline assignment: CDR1 LNHDA and CDR2 SQIVND (reference sequence).

This rearrangement joins TRBV4-1 to TRBJ2-5; 9 bases fit TRBD1. The J call may be wrong; the DNA end is better matched by TRBJ2-7. CDR3 length: 14 residues. CDR1 MGHRA and CDR2 YSYEKL come from the germline V gene. The CDR3 nucleotides are TGCGCCAGCAGCCCTGGACAGGGGAGCCACGAGCAGTACTTC. It specifies CASSPGQGSHEQYF.

About this clone: Other DNA sequences from this sample encode an identical CDR3 as well. The CDR3 coding sequence is TGCAGCGTTGTTGGGGGCGACTATGGCTACACCTTC. Amino acid sequence: CSVVGGDYGYTF. The chain couples TRBV29-1 to TRBJ1-2; weak D call: TRBD1 (6 bases). Germline V gene data show CDR1 as SQVTM and CDR2 as ANQGSEA. V was trimmed by 4 bases and J by 3 bases, leaving 9 bases between them. CDR3 length equals 12 residues. Drawing the rest from reference TRBV29-1 and TRBJ1-2, the complete variable domain is SAVISQKPSRDICQRGTSLTIQCQVDSQVTMMFWYRQQPGQSLTLIATANQGSEATYESGFVIDKFPISRPNLTFSTLTVSNMSPEDSSIYLCSVVGGDYGYTFGSGTRLTVV.

V usage is TRBV7-6 and J usage is TRBJ2-7, with D hard to call. V was cut by 3 bases and J by 3 bases, with 6 bases left in between. The CDR3 consists of 12 residues. The V gene's germline CDR1 is SGHVS and CDR2 FNYEAQ. The CDR3 loop reads CASSLTGYEQYF. For the CDR3, the DNA is TGTGCCAGCAGCTTGACTGGCTACGAGCAGTACTTC. The entire variable domain, with the rest obtained from reference TRBV7-6 and TRBJ2-7, is as follows: GAGVSQSPRYKVTKRGQDVALRCDPISGHVSLYWYRQALGQGPEFLTYFNYEAQQDKSGLPNDRFSAERPEGSISTLTIQRTEQRDSAMYRCASSLTGYEQYFGPGTRLTVT.

This chain connects TRBV29-1 to TRBJ2-3; no reliable D call. CDR3 size: 12 residues. Germline V gene lookup returns CDR1 SQVTM and CDR2 ANQGSEA. V lost 2 bases, J lost 4 bases, and 7 bases lay in between. This CDR3 is CSVEPSPDTQYF. In DNA, the CDR3 is TGCAGCGTTGAACCGTCCCCAGATACGCAGTATTTT.

The chain joins TRBV9 to TRBJ2-1; 7 nucleotides align to TRBD1. Germline loops: CDR1 SGDLS, CDR2 YYNGEE. The CDR3 spans 16 residues. Trimming at V came to 7 bases and at J to 8 bases, leaving 18 bases not matched to a gene. CDR3 DNA: TGTGCCAGCGGCTCAAGAGGGGGCCCTGCGATAGATGAGCAGTTCTTC. It is translated as CASGSRGGPAIDEQFF.

The chain links TRBV28 to TRBJ2-3; no definite D call. The length of the CDR3 is 12 residues. Germline CDR1 MDHEN, CDR2 SYDVKM. V was clipped by 6 bases and J by 5 bases, with 9 bases between them. Here the CDR3 reads CASRGPGDTQYF. CDR3 nucleotide sequence: TGTGCCAGCAGAGGCCCCGGAGATACGCAGTATTTT.

V and J are TRBV11-2 and TRBJ2-5; D unclear. CDR3 length: 16 residues. V was pared by 6 bases and J by 1 base, with 18 bases between. Germline loops: CDR1 SGHAT, CDR2 FQNNGV. The CDR3 DNA is TGTGCCAGCAGGGATAGGATCCTGAGTTCCCAAGAGACCCAGTACTTC. This sequence encodes CASRDRILSSQETQYF. Full variable domain (remainder filled in from reference TRBV11-2 and TRBJ2-5): EAGVAQSPRYKIIEKRQSVAFWCNPISGHATLYWYQQILGQGPKLLIQFQNNGVVDDSQLPKDRFSAERLKGVDSTLKIQPAKLEDSAVYLCASRDRILSSQETQYFGPGTRLLVL.

The genes are TRBV28 and TRBJ2-7, with 7 nucleotides matching TRBD1. Germline assignment: CDR1 MDHEN and CDR2 SYDVKM. This CDR3 is 14 amino acids long. Trimming took 7 bases from V and 4 from J; bases not matched to a gene: 10. CDR3 DNA: TGTGCCAGCACCCACACTGGGACAGTGTACGAGCAGTACTTC. Amino acids: CASTHTGTVYEQYF.

This chain joins TRBV9 and TRBJ2-1; 7 bases match TRBD1. The J segment lost 4 bases and the V segment lost 1 base, leaving 2 bases of the junction unmatched. Looked up from germline, CDR1 is SGDLS and CDR2 is YYNGEE. The CDR3 consists of 14 residues. CDR3 sequence: CASSVRDSYNEQFF. DNA of the CDR3: TGTGCCAGCAGCGTACGGGACAGTTACAATGAGCAGTTCTTC.

This clone occurred once. This sequence joins TRBV19 and TRBJ1-4; D is possibly TRBD1 (5 bases). This CDR3 comprises 13 residues. Germline loops: CDR1 LNHDA, CDR2 SQIVND (reference sequence). V dropped 5 bases and J dropped 15 bases, with 19 bases sitting between them. This CDR3 is CASSPLERQILFF. CDR3 DNA: TGTGCCAGTAGTCCCCTCGAGCGACAGATATTGTTTTTT.

Worth noting for this clone: Distinct nucleotide sequences in the sample also encode this CDR3. The chain uses TRBV5-6 and TRBJ2-7; D is possibly TRBD2 (5 bases). This CDR3 comprises 14 residues. Germline assignment: CDR1 SGHDT and CDR2 YYEEEE. V gave up 0 bases and J gave up 0 bases, with 7 bases separating them. The CDR3 region has the DNA TGTGCCAGCAGCTTGGGTGGGAGCTCCTACGAGCAGTACTTC. Its protein is CASSLGGSSYEQYF.

The genes are TRBV5-4 and TRBJ2-4; no firm D call. Trimming cost V 4 bases and J 2 bases, with 13 bases left between them. This CDR3 has 15 residues. Germline V gene lookup returns CDR1 SGHNT and CDR2 YYREEE (reference sequence). CDR3 bases: TGTGCCAGCAGCAATCTCATAAACCCCAAAAACATTCAGTACTTC. Translated, it gives CASSNLINPKNIQYF.